This entry describes one TCR beta chain. Original processing notes: Nucleated cell number was recorded as an estimate derived from reference gene primer amplification. This table comes from immunoSEQ multiplex PCR, and its TCRdb copy is limited to in-frame clones, with some not included. From that table come the V and J calls and clone size; the DNA was used to work out D and trimming. Counted here are about 190,000 clones, approximately 79% occurring once; the ten biggest clones make up around an eighth. The entry originates in a study of blood T cell repertoires in COVID-19. The wider study: COVID-19 samples collected from the United States, Italy and Spain covered acute and convalescent phases. The analysed material was cDNA or gDNA that came from T cells, B-cell-depleted T cells, or PBMCs.

This CDR3 is 14 amino acids long. The V end was cut by 3 bases, the J end by 4 bases, with 10 bases between. CDR1 and CDR2 (germline): MDHEN, SYDVKM. This sequence originates from a man in his fifties or sixties who had recovered from COVID-19. The genes are TRBV28 and TRBJ1-5; the D gene is possibly TRBD1 (6 bases). Sequenced sample: peripheral blood. The chain's CDR3 is CASSFTGLNQPQHF. The CDR3, as DNA: TGTGCCAGCAGTTTCACAGGGTTGAATCAGCCCCAGCATTTT.